A single sample is the source of the 21 T cell receptor beta chains below, sequenced in a study of shared clonotypes between healthy human individuals. Produced via immunoSEQ multiplex PCR; TCRdb's table is partial and in-frame only. The top ten hold around 0.14% of the sample, which has roughly 2.6 million clones, more than 80% seen once. Sequenced material: naive CD4+ T cells sorted from blood. Subset meaning: CD45RA+ positively selected. The receptors shown here come from a young man in good health.

The CDR3 DNA reads as TGTGCCAGCAGCGTAGGGGGAGTGACGGCAACTAATGAAAAACTGTTTTTT. As protein: CASSVGGVTATNEKLFF. The J gene is TRBJ1-4, the V gene TRBV9; D not certain. CDR1 is SGDLS and CDR2 is YYNGEE in the germline V gene. The CDR3 has 17 amino acids. The V end was cut by 0 bases, the J end by 0 bases, with 12 bases between.

The chain employs TRBV6-1 and TRBJ2-3; D gene ambiguous. The CDR3 is made up of 15 amino acids. The germline gives CDR1 MNHNS, CDR2 SASEGT. V was pared by 6 bases and J by 0 bases, with 13 bases between. CDR3 sequence: CASRGWVASTDTQYF. The CDR3 DNA is TGTGCCAGCAGAGGATGGGTAGCAAGCACAGATACGCAGTATTTT.

The CDR3 nucleotides are TGTGCCAGCAGCTTAGACTGGACGATAAATGAGCAGTTCTTC. This translates into CASSLDWTINEQFF. The chain links TRBV7-2 to TRBJ2-1; D is undetermined. The CDR3 has 14 amino acids. With 1 base removed from V and 7 bases from J, the gap between germline ends came to 11 bases. Germline V gives CDR1 SGHTA, CDR2 FQGNSA. Full variable domain (outside the CDR3, taken from reference TRBV7-2 and TRBJ2-1): GAGVSQSPSNKVTEKGKDVELRCDPISGHTALYWYRQSLGQGLEFLIYFQGNSAPDKSGLPSDRFSAERTGGSVSTLTIQRTQQEDSAVYLCASSLDWTINEQFFGPGTRLTVL.

V is TRBV27 and J is TRBJ2-7; a weak D match, TRBD2 (6 bases). V lost 3 bases to trimming and J lost 3 bases, with 15 bases between them. Germline V gene lookup returns CDR1 MNHEY and CDR2 SMNVEV (reference sequence). The CDR3 contains 15 residues. The CDR3 reads CASSFAGRLSYEQYF. CDR3 coding DNA: TGTGCCAGCAGTTTCGCGGGGCGGCTAAGCTACGAGCAGTACTTC.

The rearrangement joins TRBV18 to TRBJ2-1; D gene ambiguous. Germline V gives CDR1 KGHSH, CDR2 LQKENI. This CDR3 spans 12 amino acids. The germline V and J ends were trimmed by 4 bases and 5 bases, with 6 bases remaining between them. The CDR3 coding sequence is TGTGCCAGCTCACTGTACCACAATGAGCAGTTCTTC. Translated, it gives CASSLYHNEQFF.

The rearrangement joins TRBV10-3 to TRBJ2-4; D may match TRBD1 or TRBD2 (6 bases each). The V gene lost 3 bases and the J gene lost 11 bases, with 11 bases spanning the gap. The CDR3 is 12 amino acids. Germline values: CDR1 ENHRY, CDR2 SYGVKD. The CDR3 protein is CAISDGGTFQYF. The CDR3 nucleotides read TGTGCCATCAGTGACGGAGGGACATTTCAGTACTTC.

The chain combines TRBV7-8 with TRBJ2-3; D gene ambiguous. V shed 5 bases and J shed 6 bases, with 15 bases lying between them. The CDR3 runs to 14 residues. Germline CDR1 SGHVS, CDR2 FQNEAQ. The CDR3 sequence is CASSPDIVIDTQYF. The CDR3 DNA reads as TGTGCCAGCAGCCCGGATATAGTCATCGATACGCAGTATTTT.

The rearrangement links TRBV2 to TRBJ2-4; the D is unclear. Looked up from germline, CDR1 is SNHLY and CDR2 is FYNNEI. The CDR3 loop spans 14 amino acids. V was shortened by 6 bases and J by 0 bases, with 9 bases between the two germline ends. For the CDR3, the DNA is TGTGCCAGCAGACAGCTACTAGCCAAAAACATTCAGTACTTC. Translation: CASRQLLAKNIQYF.

The chain joins TRBV12-5 to TRBJ2-7; 8 nucleotides align to TRBD1. After removal of 2 bases from V and 9 bases from J, the junction contained 3 bases not matched to a gene. CDR1 is LGHNT, CDR2 FRNRAP, per germline. CDR3 length equals 12 residues. The CDR3 region is CASGLPQGGQYF. CDR3 nucleotide sequence: TGTGCTAGTGGTTTGCCACAGGGGGGGCAGTACTTC.

This clone is a singleton in its sample. Other DNA sequences in this sample translate to the same CDR3. V and J are TRBV28 and TRBJ1-5; 9 positions match TRBD1. Trimming cost V 3 bases and J 3 bases; bases outside gene matches: 3. The CDR3 runs to 15 residues. Germline lookup yields CDR1 MDHEN and CDR2 SYDVKM. CDR3 sequence reads: CASSFRDRVNQPQHF. The CDR3 DNA sequence: TGTGCCAGCAGTTTCCGGGACAGGGTCAATCAGCCCCAGCATTTT.

This chain uses TRBV2 with TRBJ2-1; 12 bases agree with TRBD2. The CDR3 length is 15 residues. Losses at the gene ends were 4 bases for V and 6 bases for J; bases not matched to a gene: 4. Germline lookup yields CDR1 SNHLY and CDR2 FYNNEI. CDR3: CASSGASGRVNEQFF. DNA for the CDR3: TGTGCCAGCAGTGGCGCTAGCGGGAGGGTCAATGAGCAGTTCTTC.

The chain recombines TRBV18 with TRBJ2-1; 13 positions match TRBD2. Per the germline V gene, CDR1 is KGHSH and CDR2 is LQKENI. V was clipped by 3 bases and J by 6 bases; unmatched bases: 5. The CDR3 is 16 amino acids. The CDR3, as DNA: TGTGCCAGCTCACCTCGACTAGCGGGAGGAGGCAATGAGCAGTTCTTC. Translating gives CASSPRLAGGGNEQFF.

The rearrangement links TRBV11-2 to TRBJ1-3, with D unresolved. Germline CDR1 reads SGHAT; CDR2 reads FQNNGV. V was pared by 6 bases and J by 0 bases, with 6 bases between. The CDR3 extends over 13 amino acids. CDR3: CASRPPSGNTIYF. The CDR3 bases are TGTGCCAGCAGGCCACCCTCTGGAAACACCATATATTTT.

About this clone: The sample has other DNA sequences that encode this CDR3 too. This chain joins TRBV6-5 and TRBJ2-5; D gene uncertain. Trimming removed 0 bases from V and 0 bases from J, with 8 bases in between. The germline V gene has CDR1 MNHEY and CDR2 SVGAGI. The CDR3 spans 15 residues. The CDR3 sequence: CASSYSTGDQETQYF. CDR3 DNA sequence: TGTGCCAGCAGTTACTCGACGGGCGACCAAGAGACCCAGTACTTC.

This clone was seen only a few times. This chain links TRBV10-1 with TRBJ2-7, with D perhaps TRBD1 or TRBD2 (5 bases each). This CDR3 contains 14 residues. CDR1 and CDR2 from the germline V gene are WNHNN and SYGVQD (reference sequence). V lost 5 bases, J lost 2 bases, and 13 bases lay in between. The CDR3 protein is CASSKAAGPYEQYF. For the CDR3, the DNA is TGCGCCAGCAGTAAAGCGGCAGGGCCCTACGAGCAGTACTTC.

The rearrangement joins TRBV19 to TRBJ1-6; a weak D match, TRBD1 (5 bases). V lost 7 bases to trimming and J lost 3 bases, with 13 bases between them. The CDR3 is 15 amino acids. Germline loops: CDR1 LNHDA, CDR2 SQIVND (reference sequence). The CDR3 region is CASTNDRSYNSPLHF. For the CDR3, the DNA is TGTGCCAGTACGAATGACAGAAGCTATAATTCACCCCTCCACTTT.

The rearrangement joins TRBV7-6 to TRBJ2-1; the D gene is possibly TRBD2 (5 bases). Trimming removed 1 base at V and 6 bases at J, with 13 bases between. The CDR3 length is 15 residues. CDR1 and CDR2 from the germline V gene are SGHVS and FNYEAQ. CDR3 sequence (DNA): TGTGCCAGCAGCTTAGGAGGCCTAGCCGGCAATGAGCAGTTCTTC. It codes for CASSLGGLAGNEQFF.

The chain links TRBV11-2 to TRBJ2-7; perhaps TRBD1 as D (6 bases). The CDR3 extends over 15 amino acids. The V and J ends lost 2 bases and 4 bases respectively, with 15 bases between them. Germline assignment: CDR1 SGHAT and CDR2 FQNNGV. CDR3 sequence reads: CASSLRPMRGYEQYF. Here the CDR3 DNA reads TGTGCCAGCAGCTTAAGGCCCATGAGGGGGTACGAGCAGTACTTC.

This sequence joins TRBV5-1 and TRBJ1-6; TRBD1 is a possible D gene (5 bases). This CDR3 is 16 amino acids long. CDR1 is SGHRS, CDR2 YFSETQ, per germline. V gave up 0 bases and J gave up 6 bases, with 13 bases separating them. The CDR3 spells CASSLAGTFGNSPLHF. In DNA, the CDR3 is TGCGCCAGCAGCTTGGCTGGGACTTTTGGTAATTCACCCCTCCACTTT.

This rearrangement joins TRBV6-5 to TRBJ1-3; D not certain. In germline, CDR1 is MNHEY, CDR2 SVGAGI. The V gene lost 1 base and the J gene lost 2 bases, with 9 bases spanning the gap. The CDR3 covers 15 residues. The DNA of the CDR3 is TGTGCCAGCAGTTACTTGGGTAGGGCTGGAAACACCATATATTTT. It specifies CASSYLGRAGNTIYF.

V is TRBV6-1 and J is TRBJ1-2; TRBD1 matches at 7 bases. V gave up 4 bases and J gave up 5 bases; unmatched junction bases: 4. The CDR3 spans 13 residues. The germline V gene has CDR1 MNHNS and CDR2 SASEGT. The CDR3 reads CASSGDSRYGYTF. The CDR3 DNA sequence: TGTGCCAGCAGTGGGGACAGTAGATATGGCTACACCTTC.